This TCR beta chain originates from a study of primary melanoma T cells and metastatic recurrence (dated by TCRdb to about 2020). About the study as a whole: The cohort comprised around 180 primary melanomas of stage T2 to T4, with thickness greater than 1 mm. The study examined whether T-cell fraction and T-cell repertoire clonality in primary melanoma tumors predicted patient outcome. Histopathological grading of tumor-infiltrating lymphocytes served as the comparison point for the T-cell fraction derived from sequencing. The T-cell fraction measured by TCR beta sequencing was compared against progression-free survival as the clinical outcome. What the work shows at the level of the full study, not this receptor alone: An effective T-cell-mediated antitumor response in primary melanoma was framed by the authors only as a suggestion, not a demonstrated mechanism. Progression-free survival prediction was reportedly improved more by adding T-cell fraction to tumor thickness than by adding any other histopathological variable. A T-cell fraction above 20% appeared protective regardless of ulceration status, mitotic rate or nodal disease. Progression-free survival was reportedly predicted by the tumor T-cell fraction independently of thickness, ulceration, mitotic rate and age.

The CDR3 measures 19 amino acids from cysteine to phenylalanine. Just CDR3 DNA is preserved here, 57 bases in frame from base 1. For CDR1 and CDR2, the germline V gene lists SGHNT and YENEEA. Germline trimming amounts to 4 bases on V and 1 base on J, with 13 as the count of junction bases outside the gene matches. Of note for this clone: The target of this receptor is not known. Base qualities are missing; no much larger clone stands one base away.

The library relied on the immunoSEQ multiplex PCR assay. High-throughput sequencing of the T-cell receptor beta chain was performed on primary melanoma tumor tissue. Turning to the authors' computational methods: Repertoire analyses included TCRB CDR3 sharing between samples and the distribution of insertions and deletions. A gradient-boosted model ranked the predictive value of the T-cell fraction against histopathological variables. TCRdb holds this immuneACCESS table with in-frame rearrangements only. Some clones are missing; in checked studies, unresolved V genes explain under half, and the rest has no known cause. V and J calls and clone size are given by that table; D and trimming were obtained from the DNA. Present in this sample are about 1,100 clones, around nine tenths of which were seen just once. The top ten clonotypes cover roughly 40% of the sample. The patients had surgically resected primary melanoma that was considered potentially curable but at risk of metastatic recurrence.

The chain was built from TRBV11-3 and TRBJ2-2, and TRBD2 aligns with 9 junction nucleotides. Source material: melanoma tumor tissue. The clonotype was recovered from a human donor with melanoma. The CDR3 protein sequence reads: CASSSRSGGGAGNTGELFF. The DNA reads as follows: TGTGCCAGCAGCTCCCGTTCTGGCGGGGGGGCAGGGAACACCGGGGAGCTGTTTTTT.